This entry lists 11 T cell receptor beta chains sequenced from one sample in a study of spatial heterogeneity in lung cancer. TCRdb recomputed calls from the 5' RACE reads with MiXCR, one row per CDR3 protein. The table shows 50,000 to 60,000 distinct CDR3 sequences, with less than 9.5% occurring only once. Time point indicated: blood at routine non-recurrence follow-up after resection. The input material, whole RNA from tumor, nontumor lung or frozen PBMC, was sequenced unsorted. Material: PBMCs, obtained at follow-up. The receptors shown here come from a female donor with early-stage non-small cell lung cancer.

In its sample, this clonotype was seen a few times. This rearrangement joins TRBV20-1 to TRBJ1-5, with 7 positions matching TRBD1. Germline V gene sequence: CDR1 DFQATT, CDR2 SNEGSKA (reference sequence). J gave up 4 bases and V 0 bases, and 6 bases lay outside the gene matches. This CDR3 is built from 15 residues. The CDR3 loop is CSAREPRQGNQPQHF. The CDR3 coding sequence is TGCAGTGCTAGAGAACCGAGACAGGGAAATCAGCCCCAGCATTTT.

This clonotype has at least ten counts. The rearrangement joins TRBV29-1 to TRBJ1-1, with D hard to call. This CDR3 region has 12 residues. V lost 4 bases, J lost 1 base, and 7 bases lay in between. Germline V CDR1 and CDR2: SQVTM, ANQGSEA. In nucleotides, the CDR3 is TGCAGCGTTGTGGTACGGAACACTGAAGCTTTCTTT. It codes for CSVVVRNTEAFF. The entire variable domain, with the rest obtained from reference TRBV29-1 and TRBJ1-1, is as follows: SAVISQKPSRDICQRGTSLTIQCQVDSQVTMMFWYRQQPGQSLTLIATANQGSEATYESGFVIDKFPISRPNLTFSTLTVSNMSPEDSSIYLCSVVVRNTEAFFGQGTRLTVV.

In its sample, this clonotype was seen a few times. The gene calls are TRBV28 and TRBJ2-7; TRBD1 aligns across 8 bases. Losses at the gene ends were 1 base for V and 3 bases for J; bases not matched to a gene: 2. The CDR3 has 14 amino acids. Per germline, CDR1 MDHEN and CDR2 SYDVKM. The CDR3 bases are TGTGCCAGCAGTTTATATGGGACAGGCTACGAGCAGTACTTC. This sequence encodes CASSLYGTGYEQYF.

The gene calls are TRBV6-1 and TRBJ2-5; TRBD2 might be the D (6 bases). Germline V lookup: CDR1 MNHNS, CDR2 SASEGT. There are 15 residues in the CDR3. Trimming cost V 7 bases and J 2 bases, with 17 bases left between them. CDR3 loop: CASIRDFLKQETQYF. CDR3 in DNA: TGTGCCAGCATCAGGGACTTCCTCAAACAAGAGACCCAGTACTTC.

This clonotype has only a few counts. The chain couples TRBV7-2 to TRBJ2-3; D tentatively reads TRBD1 or TRBD2 (5 bases each). The V gene lost 8 bases and the J gene lost 2 bases, with 17 bases spanning the gap. The CDR3 runs to 15 residues. Germline V CDR1 and CDR2: SGHTA, FQGNSA. CDR3 sequence: CASALRGLYTDTQYF. The CDR3 DNA sequence: TGTGCCAGCGCCCTCCGGGGCCTATACACAGATACGCAGTATTTT.

Only a few counts were recorded for this clonotype. The chain carries TRBV5-1 and TRBJ2-5, with D perhaps matching TRBD2 (6 bases). CDR3 size: 14 residues. The germline V gene has CDR1 SGHRS and CDR2 YFSETQ. Trimming took 4 bases from V and 2 from J, leaving 12 bases between them. This chain's CDR3 is CASSTGLIQETQYF. The CDR3 nucleotides are TGCGCCAGCAGCACGGGACTGATACAAGAGACCCAGTACTTC.

In its sample, this clonotype was seen a few times. V is TRBV5-1 and J is TRBJ2-1; 9 nucleotides line up with TRBD1. CDR3 length: 16 amino acids. In germline, CDR1 is SGHRS, CDR2 YFSETQ. Trimming at V came to 0 bases and at J to 7 bases, leaving 8 bases not matched to a gene. CDR3 nucleotide sequence: TGCGCCAGCAGCTTGGACCCCGGGACAGGGAGTAATGAGCAGTTCTTC. It encodes CASSLDPGTGSNEQFF.

This clonotype was found a few times. The chain carries TRBV20-1 and TRBJ2-5; 9 nucleotides align to TRBD2. With 7 bases clipped from V and 5 bases from J, the junction kept 11 bases outside the gene matches. CDR1 DFQATT and CDR2 SNEGSKA come from the germline V gene (reference sequence). The CDR3 is 14 amino acids. The CDR3 DNA reads TGCAGTGTGGGCGGGGGGGCGAAATTGGAGACCCAGTACTTC. Translated: CSVGGGAKLETQYF.

Many counts were recorded for this clonotype. J is TRBJ1-6 and V is TRBV9, with TRBD1 matching 8 bases. CDR3 length: 15 residues. Germline V gene data show CDR1 as SGDLS and CDR2 as YYNGEE. Trimming at V came to 3 bases and at J to 7 bases, leaving 6 bases not matched to a gene. CDR3 coding DNA: TGTGCCAGCAGCGCCGGACAGGGATGGAATTCACCCCTCCACTTT. Encoded protein: CASSAGQGWNSPLHF.

This clonotype came up a few times. A read error may account for a junction end that differs from germline. The gene calls are TRBV3-1 and TRBJ1-5; D not certain. This CDR3 region has 11 residues. Germline V gene lookup returns CDR1 LGHDT and CDR2 YNNKEL (reference sequence). The CDR3 DNA reads as TGTGCCAGCAGCCAAGGGGCGCAGTTGTACTTT. Amino acid sequence: CASSQGAQLYF.

The genes are TRBV5-1 and TRBJ1-2, with unresolved D. Trimming cost V 4 bases and J 7 bases, with 23 bases left between them. Per the germline V gene, CDR1 is SGHRS and CDR2 is YFSETQ. The CDR3 covers 16 residues. The CDR3 DNA is TGCGCCAGCAGCACCTACCTCCCTGAATCGAGTCTTGGCTACACCTTC. Amino acid sequence: CASSTYLPESSLGYTF.